This T cell receptor (beta chain) originates from a study of STAT3 mutations in large granular lymphocyte leukemia. This clone was seen only a few times. Its antigen is not identified. The data were produced by immunoSEQ multiplex PCR, yet TCRdb's version contains in-frame clones alone and is incomplete. The table has tens of thousands of clones, more than 70% seen once. The germline V gene encodes CDR1 SGHVS and CDR2 FQNEAQ. The CDR3 is 13 residues long. V lost 6 bases, J lost 1 base, and 9 bases lay in between. Study results and limitations: Every T-cell large granular lymphocyte leukemia patient had at least one immunodominant TCR beta clonotype. In some patients, a small highly pathogenic clone possibly went undetected.

The sequence came from a human donor with T large granular lymphocyte leukemia. Some clones in this sample may be carry-over from other donors' samples. Sequenced: PBMCs. V gene TRBV7-8 combines with J gene TRBJ1-1; no reliable D call. The CDR3 DNA reads TGTGCCAGCAGGAGGTCGGGGAACACTGAAGCTTTCTTT. This encodes CASRRSGNTEAFF.